This TCR beta chain emerged from a study of cytomegalovirus exposure and HLA in healthy donors. Study observations and caveats: Later analysis revealed greater clonal expansion in HLA-associated TCR beta chains than in equally common others. In an earlier analysis, most TCR beta V segments were productive about 87% or about 30% of the time. Accurate predictions that matched the HLA-A and HLA-B alleles of most subjects were reportedly made from TCR beta sequences.

Trimming removed 1 base at V and 3 bases at J, with 15 bases between. Germline CDR1 SEHNR, CDR2 FQNEAQ (reference sequence). The CDR3 contains 16 residues. Primers: 60 Vbeta forward and 13 Jbeta reverse. Measured with immunoSEQ multiplex PCR; TCRdb has only the in-frame clones, and not every one. The sample shows 50,000 to 70,000 clones, roughly 71% of them seen only once. In the case of this clone: Antigen unknown.

The J gene is TRBJ1-2, the V gene TRBV7-9, with D uncertain. Sequencing used PBMCs. The sequence was collected from a man in his forties or fifties in good health and CMV-seropositive. The CDR3 bases are TGTGCCAGCAGCTTAGTTAGTGACGAGGCACACTATGGCTACACCTTC. Translated, it gives CASSLVSDEAHYGYTF.